This T cell receptor (beta chain) was recorded in a study of T cell responses to AZD1222 COVID-19 vaccine. The method was immunoSEQ multiplex PCR; TCRdb's version includes in-frame clones alone and lacks a portion of them. This sample has about 140,000 clones, with approximately 90% found just once. Germline CDR1 SGHDN, CDR2 FVKESK. V lost 5 bases and J lost 6; bases outside the gene matches: 18. This CDR3 comprises 18 residues. About this clone itself: The antigen remains unidentified.

General study findings and limits: Nearly half of spike-specific TCRs reportedly target variant regions that are unmutated in the B.1.351 and B.1.1.7 variants.

Sequences were derived from peripheral blood, sampled on day 0 of AZD1222 vaccination. The receptor was derived from an adult in good health. This chain uses TRBV14 with TRBJ2-2, with TRBD1 matching 7 bases. CDR3 in DNA: TGTGCCAGCAGCAGGGGGTACAGGGGAAGAAGGAAGGCCGGGGAGCTGTTTTTT. Translated, it gives CASSRGYRGRRKAGELFF. The full variable domain, completed using reference TRBV14 and TRBJ2-2, is EAGVTQFPSHSVIEKGQTVTLRCDPISGHDNLYWYRRVMGKEIKFLLHFVKESKQDESGMPNNRFLAERTGGTYSTLKVQPAELEDSGVYFCASSRGYRGRRKAGELFFGEGSRLTVL.